This T cell receptor beta chain comes out of a study of cytomegalovirus exposure and HLA in healthy donors (dated by TCRdb to the late 2010s). Notes on the research overall: According to an earlier analysis of a few hundred of the donors, 150 million to 200 million T cells yielded over 100 million unique TCR beta sequences and approximately 280 Gb of sequence data. An early release covering approximately 600 HLA-typed donors comprised approximately 300 gigabases of sequencing data and around 80 million unique TCR sequences. Of the 398 genotyped donors, roughly 85% fell in the genetic ancestry cluster associated with self-reported Caucasian donors. The aim of the study was to test whether cataloging public T cell receptors could identify signatures of past pathogen exposure. The T cell repertoires of about 700 subjects were profiled by immunosequencing and related to cytomegalovirus serostatus. A separate validation cohort of some 130 different subjects was used in addition to the roughly 620-subject first cohort. High-throughput TCR immunosequencing, statistical association of individual TCRs with disease status, and machine learning were combined to predict cytomegalovirus infection status. A later analysis re-examined previously published TCR beta repertoires from 610 or so donors and added high-resolution HLA genotyping to investigate patterns of TCR occurrence. Rather than drawing on any new phenotypic data, the later analysis identified candidate immune exposures from TCR beta sequences and the way those sequences occurred across donors. An earlier analysis of 450 to 750 of the donors used high-throughput TCR beta sequencing to judge whether each TCR beta V gene segment behaved as functional or pseudogenic. Donor age, sex, ethnicity and CMV serostatus were collected together with the repertoire data. A later genetic analysis took genome-wide SNP genotypes for about 65% of the roughly 670 donors and used that subset as a discovery cohort. All discovery cohort repertoires had been generated using a single sequencing platform. HLA typing covered class I and class II loci at four-digit resolution. The number of donors typed differed by locus, with roughly 629-640 for A, B, C, DRB1 and DQB1, around 560 for DQA1, 606 for DPA1, and roughly 450 for DPB1. A handful of DR-DQ haplotypes were handled as single units for association and clustering because linkage in the cohort was strong. Among around 400 genotyped donors of the cohort, an average of approximately 240,000 unique TCR beta nucleotide sequences were sequenced per donor, roughly 20% of them non-productive. Study-wide conclusions, independent of this receptor: For the cohort, immune exposure information was limited to CMV serostatus. In a later analysis, HLA-associated TCR beta chains were found to be more clonally expanded and to have lower generation probabilities than equally common non-associated chains. The authors suggested that the approach could potentially be extended to other disease states and immunological phenotypes. Linkage disequilibrium might explain the correlated functional status among segregating V segments, but an unknown experimental factor could not be ruled out. Assigning TCR associations to individual alleles was difficult when HLA alleles, especially DR and DQ, strongly co-occurred. A cluster of highly shared sequence variants was judged likely to be a technical artifact of the sequencing pipeline. Across donors, most TCR sequences were observed very rarely, whereas some public TCRs were present in many individuals. In an earlier analysis of some 500 of the donors, most TCR beta V segments appeared in productive rearrangements about 90% or about 30% of the time, broadly matching IMGT annotations. Because HLA typing was missing for some donors at each locus, association tests included only the typed subset. A total of around 150 TCR beta chains were listed by the study as associated with cytomegalovirus. This cohort had only TCR beta chains sequenced, and the lack of alpha or paired-chain data limited which features could be detected. In a later analysis, the rate of TCR association differed among HLA loci, with DRB1 alleles having the most associated TCRs and HLA-C alleles having the fewest. In a later analysis, most CMV-associated TCR beta chains were found to appear HLA-restricted, with HLA associations seemingly driven largely by CMV exposure. A few of the identified cytomegalovirus-associated TCR beta chains were confirmed in vitro to be specific for cytomegalovirus antigens. In a later genetic analysis, a missense DCLRE1C variant was associated with V-gene and J-gene trimming of TCR beta chains, and the association was replicated in an independent cohort. A further reported finding was that TCR beta sequences accurately predicted the HLA-A and HLA-B alleles for most subjects in the first cohort. The 87-base-pair reads could not distinguish some IMGT-functional V segments, including TRBV6-2 and TRBV6-3, so those segments were excluded. The classifier was reported to diagnose cytomegalovirus status with high specificity and sensitivity in both the original and validation cohorts. According to a later analysis, parvovirus B19, influenza, CMV and Epstein-Barr virus appeared linked to several top co-occurrence clusters. At a false discovery rate of 0.05, a later analysis linked about 17,000 TCR beta sequences to specific HLA alleles. Compared with the 666-donor mean, donors in an Asian-associated ancestry cluster had fewer N-insertions in productive TCRs, according to a later genetic analysis. Presence/absence analyses assumed roughly uniform sequencing depth across donors, an assumption that may not hold. Roughly 17 rarely observed V segments, including chromosome 9 orphons, were excluded from the earlier analysis of 550 to 700 of the donors because counts were too low.

The library relied on the immunoSEQ multiplex PCR assay. For the multiplex PCR, a mixture combining 60 forward primers for TCR Vbeta segments and 13 reverse primers for TCR Jbeta segments was used. The CDR3 region of rearranged TCR beta genes was amplified from genomic DNA by a multiplex PCR assay. On the Illumina HiSeq System, the amplified TCR beta libraries were sequenced as 87-base-pair reads. The paper's processing steps were these. In a later analysis, 80 million or so unique TCR beta chains were counted across the roughly 670 repertoires, and about 9.9 million of these chains were shared by at least two donors. A nearest-neighbor algorithm error-corrected the raw reads and collapsed the reads into unique sequences, merging closely related sequences to remove PCR and sequencing errors. CDR3 sequences were aligned to IMGT reference sequences to assign V, D and J gene segments. For a sequence to be retained, a match of at least six nucleotides was required to both a V gene segment and a J gene segment. A rearrangement counted as productive if the CDR3 had no stop codons and remained in frame with V and J, and every other rearrangement counted as non-productive. Following IMGT convention, CDR3 was defined as the stretch from the second conserved V-encoded cysteine to the conserved J-encoded phenylalanine. The earlier analysis of approximately 500 of the donors excluded sequences that lacked an unambiguous match to a single V gene segment. In an earlier analysis of some 590 of the donors, a V segment was called functional when productive rearrangements were above 56.7%, and segregating when the standard deviation between donors exceeded 5%. A statistical classification framework was built for diagnosing cytomegalovirus status from the catalog of TCR beta chain sequences. A later analysis assigned V and J genes by comparing TCR nucleotide sequences with IMGT/GENE-DB human TR gene sequences. Using the TCRdist pipeline, a later analysis assigned CDR3 sequences along with most-parsimonious VDJ recombination scenarios. A later analysis defined each TCR beta chain by its CDR3 amino acid sequence plus V-gene family, and excluded reads lacking a unique V-gene family. A later analysis removed 500 to 600 highly shared, low-generation-probability nucleotide sequences to deal with suspected cross-contamination and a sequencing artifact. In a later analysis, a clonal expansion index was calculated for each public chain from normalized within-repertoire ranks of inferred template counts. Generation probabilities in a later analysis came from a VDJ recombination model fitted to out-of-frame rearrangements, and those results were checked against IGoR. In a later analysis, TCR-TCR, TCR-HLA and TCR-CMV co-occurrence was scored with hypergeometric tests, and a repertoire-size bias correction was applied to TCR pairs. False discovery rates were estimated in a later analysis by permuting HLA or CMV assignments 20 times. In a later analysis, co-occurring TCRs were grouped with DBSCAN, and TCRdist sequence similarity was added when clustering was performed within HLA-allele-positive subsets. For co-occurrence clustering, repertoires with fewer than 30,000 or more than 120,000 public chains were excluded, along with a handful of repertoires with anomalous nucleotide sharing. The table comes from immuneACCESS by way of TCRdb, which keeps in-frame sequences with V and J called. Part of the clones is missing from these tables; in studies checked, under half for an unresolved V gene and the rest for unknown reasons. The DNA was the basis for D and trimming; V, J and clone size are from that table. Within this sample are roughly 150,000 clones, with 77% of them counted one time only. Of the sample, 3% to 4.5% falls within the top ten clones.

With regard to this clone: The antigen this receptor binds is unknown. No much larger clone is present one base from it, and per-base qualities are unavailable.

Looking up the germline V gene yields CDR1 SGDLS and CDR2 YYNGEE. Unmatched junction bases come to 6, with V trimmed by 0 bases and J by 7 bases. From the cysteine through the phenylalanine, the CDR3 covers 15 amino acids. Here the CDR3 DNA is all that survives: 45 bases in frame from base 1. The cohort comprised approximately 700 healthy bone marrow donors. All cohort members were sampled while nominally healthy, although unrecorded immune exposures were likely present. The donor tested CMV seronegative and was one of the 352 seronegative cohort members. A peripheral blood sample was collected from each donor, and TCR beta sequencing was performed on peripheral blood mononuclear cells. Genomic DNA extraction from the blood cell samples was performed with the Qiagen DNeasy Blood Extraction Kit.

Recombination joined TRBV9 with TRBJ1-4, and 7 bases in between align with TRBD1. Sequences were obtained from PBMCs. The TCR comes from a male donor in good health and CMV-seronegative. Read as DNA, the sequence is TGTGCCAGCAGCGTAGCGGAGGGGGCGGGTGAAAAACTGTTTTTT. Translated, this gives CASSVAEGAGEKLFF.